This T cell receptor beta chain was identified in a study of blood T cells in healthy people across ages (dated by TCRdb to the mid-2010s). With regard to the full study: In model experiments, template switching captured about one uniquely barcoded TCR beta cDNA molecule for every two T cells. Four age groups were formed from the donors: young (average approximately 17 years), middle-aged (approximately 39), aged (about 68) and long-lived (around 82). To avoid experimental bias, donors of different ages were distributed randomly across sequencing lanes. For two donors (one aged 18 to 30 and one aged 80 or older), the study analyzed two additional independent replicas of 1 million unique cDNA reads from the same blood draw. Age-related changes in TCR beta repertoire diversity were measured in the study by deep sequencing normalized with unique cDNA molecular identifiers. Study-level results and caveats: Estimates of total diversity based on one million sequenced T cells were regarded as lower bounds and as underestimates. Compared with the aged group, the long-lived group had more naive CD4+ T cells, fewer expanded clones and increased TCR diversity, a pattern suggesting age selection. Observed TCR beta diversity per million T cells fell roughly linearly with age, and a significant reduction was already apparent by age about 43. Since profiling was done on bulk unsorted PBMCs, naive and antigen-experienced compartments could not be conclusively compared. The percentage of naive T cells measured by flow cytometry correlated strongly with observed TCR beta diversity. Donor CMV infection status was unknown, potentially confounding age-related changes in expanded clonotypes.

Reading from cysteine to phenylalanine, the CDR3 counts 15 amino acids. Solely the CDR3 DNA is kept, with 45 bases framed from the first base. V lost 6 bases and J lost 2 bases, and the count of bases not matched to a germline gene is 8. CDR1 and CDR2 were assigned from the germline V gene as MNHEY and SVGAGI. The roughly 39 donors, aged about 6 to 95 years, were systemically healthy Caucasian individuals from Russia. Approximately 10 milliliters of peripheral blood were collected from each donor into EDTA-treated Vacutainer tubes. Ficoll-Paque density-gradient centrifugation was used to isolate PBMCs, with at least 6.5 million per sample. Total RNA was extracted from PBMCs with Trizol reagent, with at least 5 micrograms obtained per sample. For every donor, an aliquot of PBMCs went through flow cytometry to measure the percentages of naive CD45RAhigh/CD27high T cells. Concerning this clonotype: What this receptor recognizes is not known. Per-base quality was not reported, and no clone a single base away is much larger than it.

The library was produced with 5' RACE. Sequenced using an Illumina HiSeq 2500. The second PCR ran for roughly 7 to 11 cycles and used a J-beta primer mix along with a sample-barcoded 5' primer. Each TCR beta cDNA molecule received a unique molecular identifier from a template-switch 5' adaptor carrying 12 random nucleotides. Each sample yielded at least 2.5 million CDR3-containing paired-end reads. First-strand cDNA synthesis was performed from all RNA using the Mint cDNA synthesis kit, with priming by a TRBC-specific oligonucleotide. Following uracil-DNA glycosylase treatment, all cDNA underwent a first 18-cycle PCR with the universal primers M1SS and BC2_uni_R. In the authors' own workflow: For normalization, 1 million high-quality reads were randomly selected from each sample, with every read carrying a distinct molecular identifier. Instead of being binned into consensus sequences, reads that shared molecular identifiers were thrown out. MiTCR, with a Q25 quality threshold and the strictest error-elimination algorithm, was used for CDR3 identification, clonotype clustering and error correction. A nonparametric unseen species model with Euler transformation was used to estimate lower-bound total TCR beta diversity. TCRdb trimmed the raw reads at Q25, called clones with MiXCR and kept productive beta chains. One record per CDR3 amino acid sequence lists the most common genes and DNA. Clone size and V and J calls follow TCRdb, not the original study. The sample table shows approximately 850,000 distinct CDR3 sequences, and roughly 64% are seen once. The top ten constitute roughly 22% of the sample.

The source is a young man in good health. Input material: blood. The V gene is TRBV6-5 and the J gene is TRBJ2-7; 9 nucleotides in the junction match TRBD1. The CDR3 region has the sequence CASREGQGRPYEQYF. The nucleotide sequence is given as TGTGCCAGCAGAGAGGGACAGGGACGCCCCTACGAGCAGTACTTC.